This TCR beta chain was identified in a study of blood T cell repertoires in COVID-19. Losses at the gene ends were 3 bases for V and 0 bases for J; bases not matched to a gene: 5. The CDR3 covers 16 residues. Germline lookup yields CDR1 SGHNT and CDR2 YENEEA. Some clones are missing from TCRdb's copy, which holds only in-frame ones; the method was immunoSEQ multiplex PCR. The sample includes roughly 250,000 clones, 85% to 95% of them seen just once. The cohort comprised adults aged roughly 18 to 95 years residing in 20 to 30 US areas. Assignments of participants to cohorts depended upon their own reported clinical history. Symptom resolution, clearance, or two negative PCRs marked donors in Cohort 3 as recovered.

The V and J genes are TRBV11-3 and TRBJ2-1; TRBD1 matches at 7 bases. Sequencing input: PBMCs or T cells enriched from blood (not recorded which). The sequence was obtained from a woman aged 18-29 years who had recovered from COVID-19. The CDR3 here is CASSFPGQPSYNEQFF. In nucleotides, the CDR3 is TGTGCCAGCAGCTTCCCGGGACAGCCCTCCTACAATGAGCAGTTCTTC.